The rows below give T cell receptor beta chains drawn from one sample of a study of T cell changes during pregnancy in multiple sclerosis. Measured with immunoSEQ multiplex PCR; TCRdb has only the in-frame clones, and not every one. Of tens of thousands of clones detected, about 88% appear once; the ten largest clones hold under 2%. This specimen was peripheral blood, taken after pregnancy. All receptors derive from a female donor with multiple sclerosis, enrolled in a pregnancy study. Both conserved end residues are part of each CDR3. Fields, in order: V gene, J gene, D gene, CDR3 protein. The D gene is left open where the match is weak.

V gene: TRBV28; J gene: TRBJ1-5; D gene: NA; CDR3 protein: CGGGEGSQPQHF
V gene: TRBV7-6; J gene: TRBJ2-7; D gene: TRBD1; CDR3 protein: CASSLGQESVEQYF
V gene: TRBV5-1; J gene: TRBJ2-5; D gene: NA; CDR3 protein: CATGPHGGQETQYF
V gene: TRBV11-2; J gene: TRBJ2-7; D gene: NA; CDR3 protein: CASSLAGAYEQYF
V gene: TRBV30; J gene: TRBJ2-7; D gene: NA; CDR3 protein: CACGSYEQYF
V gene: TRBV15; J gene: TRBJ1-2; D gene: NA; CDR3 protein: CATSREVWLYGYTF
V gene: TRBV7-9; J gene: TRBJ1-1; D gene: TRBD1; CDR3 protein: CASSIQTGENTEAFF
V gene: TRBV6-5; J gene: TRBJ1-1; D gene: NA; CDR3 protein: CASSLGGPATEAFF
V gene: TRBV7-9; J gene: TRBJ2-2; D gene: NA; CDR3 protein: CASSLTYTGNTGELFF
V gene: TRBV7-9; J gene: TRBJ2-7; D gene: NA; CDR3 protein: CASSPPGREYEQYF
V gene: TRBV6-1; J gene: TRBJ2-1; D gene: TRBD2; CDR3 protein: CASSQGGGTYNEQFF
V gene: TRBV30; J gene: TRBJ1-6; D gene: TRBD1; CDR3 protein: CAWSKGDSRDSPLHF
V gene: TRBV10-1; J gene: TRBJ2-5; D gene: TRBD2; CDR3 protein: CASSPAGLAGNQETQYF
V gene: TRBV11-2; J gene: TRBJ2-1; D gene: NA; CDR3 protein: CASSLVLDYNEQFF
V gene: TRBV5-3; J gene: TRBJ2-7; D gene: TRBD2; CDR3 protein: CARSRTSGGAASSYEQYF
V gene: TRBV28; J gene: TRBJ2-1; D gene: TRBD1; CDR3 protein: CASSTPGQGNNEQFF
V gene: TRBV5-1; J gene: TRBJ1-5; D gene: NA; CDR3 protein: CASSSQGGLDQPQHF
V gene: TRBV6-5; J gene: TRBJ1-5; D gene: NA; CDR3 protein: CASSYGGAGQPQHF
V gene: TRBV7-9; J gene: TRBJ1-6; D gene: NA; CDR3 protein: CASSLAQDHPALHF
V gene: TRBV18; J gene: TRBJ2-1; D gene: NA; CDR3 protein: CASSPFRDYNEQFF
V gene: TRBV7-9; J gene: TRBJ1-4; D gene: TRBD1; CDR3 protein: CASSSGQDWGGLFF
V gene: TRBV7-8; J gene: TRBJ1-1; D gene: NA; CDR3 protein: CASSLATGLAFF
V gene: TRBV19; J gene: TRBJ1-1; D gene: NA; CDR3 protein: CASSGFGTEAFF
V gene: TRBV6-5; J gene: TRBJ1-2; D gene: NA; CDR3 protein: CASSLLATNYGYTF
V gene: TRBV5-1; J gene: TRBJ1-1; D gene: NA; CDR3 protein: CASSLDSWNTEAFF
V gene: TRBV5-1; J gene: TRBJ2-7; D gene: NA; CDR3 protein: CASSLVLQGSYEQYF
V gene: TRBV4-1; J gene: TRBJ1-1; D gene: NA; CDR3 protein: CASSQDVMRGGADSSTEAFF
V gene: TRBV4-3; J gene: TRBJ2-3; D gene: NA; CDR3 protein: CASSQASTSTDTQYF
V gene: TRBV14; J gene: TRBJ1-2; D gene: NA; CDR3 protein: CASSQVDMRQQHYYTF
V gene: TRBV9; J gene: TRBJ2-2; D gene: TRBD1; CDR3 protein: CASSVRTGVTGELFF
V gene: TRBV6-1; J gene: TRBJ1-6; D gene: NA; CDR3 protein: CASRVNYNSPLHF
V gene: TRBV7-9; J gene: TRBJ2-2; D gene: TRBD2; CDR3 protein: CASSSTWQRGAGELFF
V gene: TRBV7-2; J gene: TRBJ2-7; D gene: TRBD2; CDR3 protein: CASSLAAGPIYEQYF